What follows describes a single T cell receptor (beta chain). Its antigen is unknown. With survey level as its setting, the immunoSEQ assay was v3.0. Only in-frame clones appear in the TCRdb table, and some are missing; sequencing was by immunoSEQ multiplex PCR. The table records tens of thousands of clones, 75% to 90% of them present only once. These data originate in a study of long-term antiretroviral therapy in people with HIV. Regarding the study as a whole: Despite increasing after ART, diversity remained lower than that of transplant donor controls. Whereas controls had wider CDR3 length ranges, HIV repertoires had narrower ones. Clones expanded before ART dominated the repertoire at all time points. Nothing was known about ART adherence, viral resistance or changes in therapy.

V lost 5 bases, J lost 2 bases, and 9 bases stayed unmatched. The CDR3 has 16 residues. Per germline, CDR1 LNHNV and CDR2 YYDKDF (reference sequence). The origin of this receptor is a man younger than 30 with HIV. The material sequenced was unsorted PBMCs, taken 1.5 years after starting antiretroviral therapy. The chain combines TRBV15 with TRBJ1-5; 7 nucleotides agree with TRBD1. The CDR3 loop is CATSVASGQRNQPQHF. The DNA of the CDR3 is TGTGCCACCAGCGTGGCATCGGGACAGCGCAATCAGCCCCAGCATTTT. Combining the CDR3 with reference TRBV15 and TRBJ1-5 gives the whole variable domain DAMVIQNPRYQVTQFGKPVTLSCSQTLNHNVMYWYQQKSSQAPKLLFHYYDKDFNNEADTPDNFQSRRPNTSFCFLDIRSPGLGDTAMYLCATSVASGQRNQPQHFGDGTRLSIL.